A selection of T cell receptor beta chains follows, all from one sample in a study of cytomegalovirus exposure and HLA in healthy donors. The data were produced by immunoSEQ multiplex PCR, yet TCRdb's version contains in-frame clones alone and is incomplete. The table records approximately 200,000 clones, 65% to 80% of them present only once. Sequenced material: PBMCs. The receptors come from a girl aged 2 to 10 in good health and CMV-seronegative. The CDR3 runs from the conserved cysteine through the conserved F or W. The order of the fields is V gene, D gene, clone size, J gene, CDR3 DNA, CDR3 protein. D genes are given only for firm matches. For some rows the clone size is stated as once, few or many, or as a class when expanded; others skip it.

TRBV7-9	-	-	TRBJ2-7	TGTGCCAGCAACTCTATCCTGACTAGCTCCTACGAGCAGTACTTC	CASNSILTSSYEQYF
TRBV10-2	TRBD1	-	TRBJ2-3	TGCGCCAGCAGTGAGTGGTACACAGGGGCGGATACGCAGTATTTT	CASSEWYTGADTQYF
TRBV9	-	-	TRBJ2-3	TGTGCCAGCAGCGTAAGGGGCGGGGTCACAGATACGCAGTATTTT	CASSVRGGVTDTQYF
TRBV27	TRBD2	-	TRBJ2-1	TGTGCCAGCAGCTATCTGTCTAGCGGGAAGGATGAGCAGTTCTTC	CASSYLSSGKDEQFF
TRBV27	-	-	TRBJ1-1	TGTGCCAGCAGTTTCTCTAGCCGGGGAGGTGGCACTGAAGCTTTCTTT	CASSFSSRGGGTEAFF
TRBV2	TRBD1	-	TRBJ1-1	TGTGCCAGCATGTGGACAGGGGATACGAACACTGAAGCTTTCTTT	CASMWTGDTNTEAFF
TRBV5-8	-	-	TRBJ2-7	TGTGCCAGCAGCTTGGTGGGGGCGCTTAGCTCCTACGAGCAGTACTTC	CASSLVGALSSYEQYF
TRBV6-6	-	-	TRBJ2-1	TGTGCCAGCAGCCTGGGAGGGGGACAAATTTACAATGAGCAGTTCTTC	CASSLGGGQIYNEQFF
TRBV4-1	-	-	TRBJ2-5	TGCGCCAGCAGTAACATTTTCCCGAAGACCCAGTACTTC	CASSNIFPKTQYF
TRBV18	-	-	TRBJ2-2	TGTGCCAGCTCACCAGGAAATACAGGGTTGGCCGGGGAGCTGTTTTTT	CASSPGNTGLAGELFF
TRBV14	-	-	TRBJ1-3	TGTGCCAGCAGCTCCCTTCGGGAGATTGAGGGTAACACCATATATTTT	CASSSLREIEGNTIYF
TRBV6-6	-	-	TRBJ2-7	TGTGCCAGCAGTTACTTTGACAGGATATCCGCCGAGCAGTACTTC	CASSYFDRISAEQYF
TRBV2	TRBD2	-	TRBJ2-7	TGTGCCAGCGGCGTGGTAGCGGGAGGATATTACGAGCAGTACTTC	CASGVVAGGYYEQYF
TRBV29-1	TRBD1	-	TRBJ1-2	TGCAGCGTTGAAACAGGGGTCTATGGCTACACCTTC	CSVETGVYGYTF
TRBV9	TRBD2	few	TRBJ2-2	TGTGCCAGCAGCGTAGCGACTAGCGGAACCGGGGAGCTGTTTTTT	CASSVATSGTGELFF
TRBV9	-	-	TRBJ2-3	TGTGCCAGCAGCGTATCCGGGGATACGCAGTATTTT	CASSVSGDTQYF
TRBV27	-	-	TRBJ1-2	TGTGCCAGCAGTTTATCCCCCGGCTATGGCTACACCTTC	CASSLSPGYGYTF
TRBV19	TRBD1	-	TRBJ1-1	TGTGCCAGTAGTATTGGGACAGTTGAAGCTTTCTTT	CASSIGTVEAFF
TRBV15	-	-	TRBJ2-7	TGTGCCACCAGCAGAAATCCCGGGTTCTCCTACGAGCAGTACTTC	CATSRNPGFSYEQYF
TRBV6-1	TRBD1	-	TRBJ2-1	TGTGCCAGCAGTGGCGGACAGGGTTCCTACAATGAGCAGTTCTTC	CASSGGQGSYNEQFF
TRBV19	-	few	TRBJ1-2	TGTGCCAGTAATTTGCTAGGGGTCTATGGCTACACCTTC	CASNLLGVYGYTF
TRBV30	-	-	TRBJ2-7	TGTGCCTGGAGTGTACAGGGAGGGTACGAGCAGTACTTC	CAWSVQGGYEQYF
TRBV29-1	TRBD2	-	TRBJ2-1	TGCAGCGTGGAGACTAGCGGGAGTGGCAATGAGCAGTTCTTC	CSVETSGSGNEQFF
TRBV27	TRBD2	-	TRBJ2-5	TGTGCCAGCAGTCCGATAGCTAGCGGATTGGAGACCCAGTACTTC	CASSPIASGLETQYF
TRBV27	TRBD1	few	TRBJ2-7	TGTGCCAGCAGTTGGGACAGGGCCTACGAGCAGTACTTC	CASSWDRAYEQYF
TRBV5-3	-	-	TRBJ2-1	TGTGCCAGTACAACAGGACGTGTGAACAATGAGCAGTTCTTC	CASTTGRVNNEQFF
TRBV19	-	-	TRBJ2-2	TGTGCCAGTAGTATAGATCTCTTTAGTCAGGACACCGGGGAGCTGTTTTTT	CASSIDLFSQDTGELFF